This section outlines one T cell receptor (beta chain) sequence together with its context. There is no known antigen for this receptor. Base qualities are missing; no much larger clone stands one base away. The sample contains more than one DNA sequence encoding this CDR3. The data are from a study of shared clonotypes between healthy human individuals (dated by TCRdb to 2019 to 2021). Some background on the complete study: The cohort included three men and a couple of women between 18 and 49 years of age. For each donor, three plates each were used for CD4 naive and CD4 memory, two plates were used for CD8 naive, and one plate was used for CD8 memory. The study deeply sequenced blood TCR repertoires of about five healthy adults to estimate repertoire size and the extent of clonotype sharing between individuals. Different laboratories and diverse techniques were used to prepare libraries and sequence TCR repertoires, to increase sequencing depth and limit assay-specific biases. Leukapheresis yielded between about 0.94 and 9 billion PBMCs per donor.

The germline V gene (reference sequence) yields SGHNT for CDR1 and YYREEE for CDR2. Compared with germline, V lacks 8 bases and J lacks 4 bases; bases without a gene match: 10. The CDR3 has 15 amino acids, counting the end cysteine and phenylalanine. Only the CDR3 DNA stays, 45 bases, in frame from base 1. Using the deep immunoSEQ assay, multiplex PCR amplified TCR CDR3 regions from genomic DNA. Extracted genomic DNA from each cell subset was distributed evenly across all wells of several immunoSEQ 96-well plates, and each plate was treated as a replicate. For sorted subsets, 200 to 250 ng genomic DNA, equal to some 28,000 T cell genomes, was loaded into each replicate PCR. The purified libraries were quantified using a Qubit 3.0 fluorometer, sized with a Bioanalyzer 2100, and then quantified again using the KAPA Library Quantification kit. Each immunoSEQ 96-well plate was sequenced on its own single-read 150-cycle Illumina NextSeq 550 flow cell. Per the authors' processing: Because the immunoSEQ output included only junctional sequences and no quality scores, the filtering could not be the same as the filtering used for full-length reads. To assign V/J genes and CDR3, sequences were annotated against IMGT germline references using PyIR, a Python wrapper for IgBLAST v1.9. Reads were filtered out if the reads had weak V/J assignments (E-value above 1e-6), no CDR3, stop codons, out-of-frame junctions, or ambiguous translated residues. A V3J clonotype was defined by an identical inferred V gene, J gene, and CDR3 amino acid sequence. The percentage overlap between two repertoires was calculated by dividing the number of shared unique clonotypes by the size of the smaller repertoire. Richness of each repertoire was evaluated using RTK rarefaction, the Chao1 estimator, and Recon v2.1 estimates of unobserved clonotypes. OLGA was used to compute generation probabilities for all TCRbeta clonotypes that the gDNA method yielded from a few donors. In TCRdb, the immuneACCESS table is reduced to in-frame sequences with V and J assigned. These tables do not hold every clone; where another copy was compared, an unresolved V gene accounts for under half, and the others remain unexplained. V and J calls and clone size follow that table, whereas D and trimming were derived from the DNA. The sample contains about 2.3 million clones, around 92% of them found a single time. 0.37% of the sample comes from the top ten.

The donors were healthy, HIV-negative adults with no recently reported acute infections or vaccinations. Every donor was a Caucasian adult residing in Nashville, Tennessee, USA. CD4+ T cells were enriched through magnetic negative selection, after which naive cells were positively selected on CD45RA and the remaining negative fraction served as the memory subset. After blood collection by leukapheresis, PBMCs were isolated using Ficoll-Histopaque density gradient centrifugation and then cryopreserved in the vapor phase of liquid nitrogen. Analytical flow cytometry was used to check the purity and quantity of each magnetically sorted T cell population. From each sorted fraction, genomic DNA was isolated and quantified by UV absorbance on a Nanodrop 2000c. Paper-wide results and their limitations: The genetic and exposure-history diversity represented was limited by the small number of donors. Pairwise subsampling indicated that sequencing depth was expected to affect the degree of clonotype sharing among donors. Across a handful of donors, approximately 5% of naive CD4, more than 3% of naive CD8, 2.3% of memory CD4, and 0.4% to 0.45% of memory CD8 clonotypes were shared. Only blood was sampled, and tissue TCR repertoires likely differ from those in blood. Clonotypes shared by all four sorted-subset donors showed higher generation probabilities than non-shared clonotypes. Incomplete sequencing was indicated by rarefaction of sorted-subset datasets, despite the large sequencing depth. Naive subsets generally had larger estimated clonotype richness than memory subsets.

Sequencing was performed on naive CD4+ T cells from PBMCs. Reading the label with the study, this specimen's cell subset or site is: CD45RA+ positively selected. The chain links TRBV5-4 with TRBJ2-7, and 12 junction bases match TRBD1. This sequence originates from a man aged 18 to 29 in good health. Some clones in this sample may be carry-over from other donors' samples. For the CDR3, the sequence is CASSPGGQGAYEQYF. The DNA is as follows: TGTGCCAGTTCCCCAGGGGGACAGGGGGCTTACGAGCAGTACTTC.